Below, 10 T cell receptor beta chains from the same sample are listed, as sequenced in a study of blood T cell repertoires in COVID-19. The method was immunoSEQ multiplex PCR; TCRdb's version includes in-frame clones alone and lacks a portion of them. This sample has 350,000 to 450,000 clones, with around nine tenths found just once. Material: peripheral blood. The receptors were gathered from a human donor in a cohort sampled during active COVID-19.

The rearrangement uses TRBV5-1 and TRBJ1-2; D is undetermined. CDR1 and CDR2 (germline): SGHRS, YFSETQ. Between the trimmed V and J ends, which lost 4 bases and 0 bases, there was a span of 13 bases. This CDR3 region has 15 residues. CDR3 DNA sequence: TGCGCCAGCAGCCCCTCGGGGTCAGCTAACTATGGCTACACCTTC. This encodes CASSPSGSANYGYTF.

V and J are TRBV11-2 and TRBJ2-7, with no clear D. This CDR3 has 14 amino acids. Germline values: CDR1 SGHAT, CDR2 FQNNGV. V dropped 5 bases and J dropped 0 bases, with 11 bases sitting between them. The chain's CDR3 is CASSSEISSYEQYF. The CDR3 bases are TGTGCCAGCAGCAGCGAGATTAGCTCCTACGAGCAGTACTTC.

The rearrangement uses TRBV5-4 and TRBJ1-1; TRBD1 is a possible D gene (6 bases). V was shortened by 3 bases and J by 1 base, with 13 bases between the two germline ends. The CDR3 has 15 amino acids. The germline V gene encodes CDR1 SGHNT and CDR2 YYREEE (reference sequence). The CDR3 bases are TGTGCCAGCAGCTACCGCAGGGGACCGAACACTGAAGCTTTCTTT. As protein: CASSYRRGPNTEAFF.

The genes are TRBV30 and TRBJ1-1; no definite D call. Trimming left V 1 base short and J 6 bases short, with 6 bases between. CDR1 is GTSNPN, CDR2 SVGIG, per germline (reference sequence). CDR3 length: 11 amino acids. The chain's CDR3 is CAWSGLSEAFF. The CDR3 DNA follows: TGTGCCTGGAGTGGGCTCTCTGAAGCTTTCTTT.

CDR3 coding DNA: TGCAGCGTTGGACAGGGCTCTGGAAACACCATATATTTT. It is translated as CSVGQGSGNTIYF. V is TRBV29-1 and J is TRBJ1-3, with 7 bases aligning to TRBD1. Trimming cost V 4 bases and J 0 bases; bases outside gene matches: 0. The CDR3 contains 13 residues. Germline CDR1 reads SQVTM; CDR2 reads ANQGSEA.

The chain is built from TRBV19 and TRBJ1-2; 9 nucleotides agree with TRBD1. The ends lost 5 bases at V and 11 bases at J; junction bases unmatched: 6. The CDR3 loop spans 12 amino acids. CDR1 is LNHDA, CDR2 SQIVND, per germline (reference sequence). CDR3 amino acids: CASSRGQGYYTF. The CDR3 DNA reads TGTGCCAGTAGTCGGGGACAGGGTTATTACACCTTC.

The CDR3 reads CASSIDPRSSEAFF. The DNA for the CDR3 is TGTGCCAGTAGTATAGATCCCAGGTCGTCTGAAGCTTTCTTT. This chain connects TRBV19 to TRBJ1-1; D remains ambiguous. Germline CDR1 and CDR2: LNHDA and SQIVND (reference sequence). The CDR3 is made up of 14 amino acids. Trimming stripped 0 bases from V and 6 bases from J, with 11 bases between.

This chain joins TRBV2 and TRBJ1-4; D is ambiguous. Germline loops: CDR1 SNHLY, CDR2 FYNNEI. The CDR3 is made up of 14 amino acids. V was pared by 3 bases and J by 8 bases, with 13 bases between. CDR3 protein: CASSEGSYLEKLFF. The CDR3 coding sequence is TGTGCCAGCAGTGAGGGCAGCTATCTAGAAAAACTGTTTTTT.

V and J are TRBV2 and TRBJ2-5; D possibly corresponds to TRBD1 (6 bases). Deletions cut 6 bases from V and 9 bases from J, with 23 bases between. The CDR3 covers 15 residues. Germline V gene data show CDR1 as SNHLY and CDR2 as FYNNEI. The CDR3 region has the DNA TGTGCCAGCAGCCTACAGGGCCTGGCTGGGTCGGCCCAGTACTTC. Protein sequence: CASSLQGLAGSAQYF.

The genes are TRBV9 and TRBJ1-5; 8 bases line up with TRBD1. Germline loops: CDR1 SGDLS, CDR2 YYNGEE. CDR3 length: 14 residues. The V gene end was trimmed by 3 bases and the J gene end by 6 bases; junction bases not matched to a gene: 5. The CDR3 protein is CASSATGGGQPQHF. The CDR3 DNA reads TGTGCCAGCAGCGCCACAGGGGGGGGTCAGCCCCAGCATTTT.